This entry lists 2 T cell receptor beta chains sequenced from one sample in a study of CD8+ T cells in alopecia areata. Investigators isolated RNA and reverse transcribed it into cDNA to act as the sequencing template. Using immunoSEQ multiplex PCR, the repertoire was profiled, and TCRdb retains in-frame clones only, with some absent. This sample carries 150,000 or so clones, around 50% of them seen once, and the ten largest clones take 6.5% to 7.5%. Source material: CD4+ T cells sorted from blood. Source of these receptors: a human donor with alopecia areata.

The chain carries TRBV7-3 and TRBJ1-3, with no clear D. V gave up 4 bases and J gave up 3 bases, with 7 bases separating them. Germline V gives CDR1 SGHTA, CDR2 FQGTGA. The length of the CDR3 is 13 residues. CDR3 region: CASSSGNGNTIYF. The DNA of the CDR3 is TGTGCCAGCAGCTCCGGAAATGGAAACACCATATATTTT.

Only a few counts were recorded for this clone. The gene calls are TRBV27 and TRBJ2-7; D remains ambiguous. Germline V CDR1 and CDR2: MNHEY, SMNVEV (reference sequence). V was cut by 4 bases and J by 2 bases, with 9 bases left in between. This CDR3 has 13 amino acids. In DNA form, the CDR3 reads TGTGCCAGCAGTTCCTTGACAACCTACGAGCAGTACTTC. The encoded protein is CASSSLTTYEQYF.